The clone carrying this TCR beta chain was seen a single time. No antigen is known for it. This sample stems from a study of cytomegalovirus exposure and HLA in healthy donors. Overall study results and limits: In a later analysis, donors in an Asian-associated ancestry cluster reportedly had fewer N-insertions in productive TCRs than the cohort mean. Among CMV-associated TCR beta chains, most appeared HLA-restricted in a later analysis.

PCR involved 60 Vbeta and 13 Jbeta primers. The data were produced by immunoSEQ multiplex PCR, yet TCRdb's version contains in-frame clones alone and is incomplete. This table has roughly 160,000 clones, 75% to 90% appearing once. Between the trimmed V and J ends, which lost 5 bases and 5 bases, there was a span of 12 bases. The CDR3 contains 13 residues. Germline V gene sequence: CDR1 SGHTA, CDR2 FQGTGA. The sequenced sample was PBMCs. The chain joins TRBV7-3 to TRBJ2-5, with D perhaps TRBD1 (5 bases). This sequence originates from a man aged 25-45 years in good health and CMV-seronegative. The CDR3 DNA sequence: TGTGCCAGCAGCAAAGGGGTTGGGGAGACCCAGTACTTC. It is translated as CASSKGVGETQYF.